The 5 T cell receptor beta chains listed next were all sequenced from one sample in a study of T-cell reconstitution after alpha-beta-depleted transplantation in children listed by TCRdb under 2016. The library was made by PCR. Sequencing took place on an Illumina HiSeq 2500. TCR library preparation used molecular barcoding, with unique molecular identifiers applied to normalize quantification of the TCRbeta repertoire. In TCRdb, the public reads were trimmed at Q25 with fastp and aligned with MiXCR, with productive beta chains retained. Each CDR3 protein gets just one entry, which takes the most common genes and DNA from the rows behind it. The sample includes some 490,000 distinct CDR3 sequences, with approximately 13% observed a single time. Around 6% of the sample is taken by the ten largest. The sequencing here drew on PBMCs from the stem cell graft donor, taken from the stem cell graft. These receptors originate from a human donor who donated a stem cell graft to a child with combined immunodeficiency.

In this sample, this clonotype turned up a few times. The CDR3 coding sequence is TGTGCCAGCAGCGGAGGGGTTAGCGGGAGAGCAGATACGCAGTATTTT. Translated, it gives CASSGGVSGRADTQYF. V usage is TRBV11-2 and J usage is TRBJ2-3; 9 nucleotides agree with TRBD2. The CDR3 extends over 16 amino acids. V lost 5 bases and J lost 4; bases outside the gene matches: 10. The V gene's germline CDR1 is SGHAT and CDR2 FQNNGV. Looking up the rest from reference TRBV11-2 and TRBJ2-3 gives the full variable domain: EAGVAQSPRYKIIEKRQSVAFWCNPISGHATLYWYQQILGQGPKLLIQFQNNGVVDDSQLPKDRFSAERLKGVDSTLKIQPAKLEDSAVYLCASSGGVSGRADTQYFGPGTRLTVL.

In its sample, this clonotype was seen many times. V usage is TRBV12-3 or TRBV12-4 and J usage is TRBJ2-1; a possible D gene is TRBD2 (5 bases). The CDR3 is 19 residues long. The V gene lost 2 bases and the J gene lost 0 bases, with 20 bases spanning the gap. The CDR3 nucleotides are TGTGCCAGCAGTTTAATAGAGTGGCTAGCCCCAAGCTCCTACAATGAGCAGTTCTTC. This sequence encodes CASSLIEWLAPSSYNEQFF.

This chain uses TRBV12-3 or TRBV12-4 with TRBJ2-2; 8 bases align to TRBD2. Unmatched junction bases numbered 5, after V lost 7 bases and J lost 4 bases. The CDR3 spans 14 residues. Here the CDR3 reads CASTWLAGTGELFF. CDR3 bases: TGTGCCAGCACCTGGCTAGCGGGCACCGGGGAGCTGTTTTTT.

In its sample, this clonotype was seen once. This chain joins TRBV11-1 and TRBJ2-4; possible D gene TRBD2, 6 bases. V was clipped by 0 bases and J by 2 bases, with 11 bases between them. Germline V lookup: CDR1 SGHAT, CDR2 FQDESV (reference sequence). The CDR3 contains 16 residues. Here the CDR3 reads CASSLAGGAPKNIQYF. CDR3 DNA: TGTGCCAGCAGCTTAGCGGGAGGCGCCCCCAAAAACATTCAGTACTTC.

Note on this clonotype: A much larger clone lies a single base off, so this may be a read error. The chain joins TRBV27 to TRBJ2-5, with D possibly TRBD2 on 5 matching bases. This CDR3 region has 15 residues. Trimming stripped 0 bases from V and 6 bases from J, with 14 bases between. Germline CDR1 reads MNHEY; CDR2 reads SMNVEV (reference sequence). The CDR3 spells CASSLSRENQKTQYF. The CDR3 nucleotides read TGTGCCAGCAGTTTATCTCGGGAAAATCAAAAGACCCAGTACTTC.